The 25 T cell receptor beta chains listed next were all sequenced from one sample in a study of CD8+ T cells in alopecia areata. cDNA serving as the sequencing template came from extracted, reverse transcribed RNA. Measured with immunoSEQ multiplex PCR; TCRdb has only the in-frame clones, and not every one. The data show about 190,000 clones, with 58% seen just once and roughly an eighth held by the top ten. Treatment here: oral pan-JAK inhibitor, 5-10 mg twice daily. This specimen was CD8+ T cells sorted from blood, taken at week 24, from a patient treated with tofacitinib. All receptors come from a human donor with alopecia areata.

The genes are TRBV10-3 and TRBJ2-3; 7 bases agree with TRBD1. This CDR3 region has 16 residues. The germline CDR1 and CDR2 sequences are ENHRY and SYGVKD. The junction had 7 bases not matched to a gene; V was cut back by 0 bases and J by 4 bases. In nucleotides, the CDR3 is TGTGCCATCAGTGAGTCGCACGTACAGGGGTCAGATACGCAGTATTTT. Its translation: CAISESHVQGSDTQYF.

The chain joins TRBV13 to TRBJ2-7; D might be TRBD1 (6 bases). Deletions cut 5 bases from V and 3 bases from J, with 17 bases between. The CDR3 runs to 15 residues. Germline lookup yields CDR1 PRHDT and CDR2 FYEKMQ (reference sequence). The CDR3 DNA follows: TGTGCCAGCAGCCACGCCCAGGGGAAAGGCTACGAGCAGTACTTC. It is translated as CASSHAQGKGYEQYF.

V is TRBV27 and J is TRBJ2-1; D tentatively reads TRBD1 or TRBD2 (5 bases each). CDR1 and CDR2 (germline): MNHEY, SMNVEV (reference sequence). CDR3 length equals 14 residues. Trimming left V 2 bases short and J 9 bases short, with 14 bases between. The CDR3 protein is CASSLGELGREQFF. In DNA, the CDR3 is TGTGCCAGCAGTTTAGGGGAATTGGGACGTGAGCAGTTCTTC.

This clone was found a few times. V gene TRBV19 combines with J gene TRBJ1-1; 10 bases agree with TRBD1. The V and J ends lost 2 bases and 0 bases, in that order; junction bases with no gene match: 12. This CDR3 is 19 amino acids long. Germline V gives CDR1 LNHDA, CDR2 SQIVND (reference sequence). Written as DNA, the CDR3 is TGTGCCAGTAGTATATTCCTGGGACAGGGGATGGGGATGAACACTGAAGCTTTCTTT. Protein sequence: CASSIFLGQGMGMNTEAFF.

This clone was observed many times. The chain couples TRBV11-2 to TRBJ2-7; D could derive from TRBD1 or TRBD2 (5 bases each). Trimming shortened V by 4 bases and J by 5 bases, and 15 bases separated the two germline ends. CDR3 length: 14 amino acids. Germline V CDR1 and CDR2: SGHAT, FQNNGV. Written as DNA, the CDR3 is TGTGCCAGCAGCTACAGAAGGGACCCCCACGAGCAGTACTTC. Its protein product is CASSYRRDPHEQYF.

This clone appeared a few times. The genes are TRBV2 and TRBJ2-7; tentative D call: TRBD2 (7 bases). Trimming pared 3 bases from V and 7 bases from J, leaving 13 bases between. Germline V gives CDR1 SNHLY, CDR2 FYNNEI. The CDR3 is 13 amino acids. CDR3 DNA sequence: TGTGCCAGCAGTGAGGGGGGGCCCAAAGAGCAGTACTTC. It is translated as CASSEGGPKEQYF.

CDR3 residues: CASSASSGELFF. The CDR3 nucleotides read TGCGCCAGCAGCGCATCTAGCGGGGAGCTGTTTTTT. This chain connects TRBV5-1 to TRBJ2-2, with D hard to call. This CDR3 is 12 amino acids long. The germline CDR1 and CDR2 sequences are SGHRS and YFSETQ. Trimming pared 4 bases from V and 7 bases from J, leaving 8 bases between.

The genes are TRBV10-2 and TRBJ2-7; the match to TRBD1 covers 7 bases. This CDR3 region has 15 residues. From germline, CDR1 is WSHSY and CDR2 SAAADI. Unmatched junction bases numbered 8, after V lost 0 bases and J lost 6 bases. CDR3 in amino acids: CASSESPTGFGEQYF. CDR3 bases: TGCGCCAGCAGTGAGTCCCCGACAGGGTTTGGCGAGCAGTACTTC.

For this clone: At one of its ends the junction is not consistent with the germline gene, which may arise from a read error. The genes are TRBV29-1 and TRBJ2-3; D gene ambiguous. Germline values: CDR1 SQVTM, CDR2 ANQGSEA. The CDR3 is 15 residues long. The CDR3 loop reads CSVDWLDETTNTQYF. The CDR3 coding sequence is TGCAGCGTTGACTGGCTAGACGAAACCACAAATACGCAGTATTTT.

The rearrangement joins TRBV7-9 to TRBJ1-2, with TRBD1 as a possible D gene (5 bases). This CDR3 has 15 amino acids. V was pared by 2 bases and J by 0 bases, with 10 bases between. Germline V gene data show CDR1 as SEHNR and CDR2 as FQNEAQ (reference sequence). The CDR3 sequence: CASSLRDSPNYGYTF. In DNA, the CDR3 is TGTGCCAGCAGCTTAAGAGACAGTCCTAACTATGGCTACACCTTC. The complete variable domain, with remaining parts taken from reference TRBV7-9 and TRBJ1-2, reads DTGVSQNPRHKITKRGQNVTFRCDPISEHNRLYWYRQTLGQGPEFLTYFQNEAQLEKSRLLSDRFSAERPKGSFSTLEIQRTEQGDSAMYLCASSLRDSPNYGYTFGSGTRLTVV.

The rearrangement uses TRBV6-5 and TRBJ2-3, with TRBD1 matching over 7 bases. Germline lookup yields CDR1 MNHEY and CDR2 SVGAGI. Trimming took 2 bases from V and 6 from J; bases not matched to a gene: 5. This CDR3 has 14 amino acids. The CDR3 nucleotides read TGTGCCAGCAGTTACGCTCTAGGGGGCGATACGCAGTATTTT. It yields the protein CASSYALGGDTQYF.

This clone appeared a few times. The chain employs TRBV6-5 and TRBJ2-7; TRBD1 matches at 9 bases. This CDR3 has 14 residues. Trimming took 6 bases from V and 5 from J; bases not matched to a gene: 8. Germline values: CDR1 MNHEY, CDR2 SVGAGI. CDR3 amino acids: CASRVGQGWDEQYF. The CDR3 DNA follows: TGTGCCAGCAGGGTGGGACAGGGATGGGACGAGCAGTACTTC.

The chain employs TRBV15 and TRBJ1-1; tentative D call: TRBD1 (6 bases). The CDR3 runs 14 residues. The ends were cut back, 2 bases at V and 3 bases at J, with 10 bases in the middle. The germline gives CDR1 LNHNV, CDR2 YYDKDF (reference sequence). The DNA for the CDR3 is TGTGCCACCAGCAGATCTCAGGGGCACACTGAAGCTTTCTTT. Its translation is CATSRSQGHTEAFF.

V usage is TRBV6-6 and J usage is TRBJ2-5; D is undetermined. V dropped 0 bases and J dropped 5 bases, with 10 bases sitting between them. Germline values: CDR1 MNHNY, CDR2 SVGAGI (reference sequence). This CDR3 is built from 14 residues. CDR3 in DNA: TGTGCCAGCAGTTACTCGAGACTGCCGGAGACCCAGTACTTC. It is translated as CASSYSRLPETQYF.

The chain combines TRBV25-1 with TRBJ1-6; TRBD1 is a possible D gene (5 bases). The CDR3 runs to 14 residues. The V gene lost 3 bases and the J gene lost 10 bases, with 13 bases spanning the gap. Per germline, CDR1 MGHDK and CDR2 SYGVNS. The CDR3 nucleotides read TGTGCCAGCAGTGACCAGGGAGGGGAGTCACCCCTCCACTTT. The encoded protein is CASSDQGGESPLHF. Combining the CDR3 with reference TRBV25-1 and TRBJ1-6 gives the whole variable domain EADIYQTPRYLVIGTGKKITLECSQTMGHDKMYWYQQDPGMELHLIHYSYGVNSTEKGDLSSESTVSRIRTEHFPLTLESARPSHTSQYLCASSDQGGESPLHFGNGTRLTVT.

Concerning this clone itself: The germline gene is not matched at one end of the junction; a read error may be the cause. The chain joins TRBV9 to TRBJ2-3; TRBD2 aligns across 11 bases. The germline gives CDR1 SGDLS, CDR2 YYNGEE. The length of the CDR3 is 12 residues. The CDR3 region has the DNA TGTGCCAGCAGCCCCCAGACTAGCGGGACAGGTTTT. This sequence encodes CASSPQTSGTGF.

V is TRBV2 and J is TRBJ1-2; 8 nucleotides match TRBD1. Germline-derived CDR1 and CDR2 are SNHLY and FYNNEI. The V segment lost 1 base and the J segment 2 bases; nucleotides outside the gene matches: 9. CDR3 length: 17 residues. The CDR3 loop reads CASSEVQGATRNYGYTF. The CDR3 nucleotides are TGTGCCAGCAGTGAAGTTCAGGGGGCTACGAGGAACTATGGCTACACCTTC.

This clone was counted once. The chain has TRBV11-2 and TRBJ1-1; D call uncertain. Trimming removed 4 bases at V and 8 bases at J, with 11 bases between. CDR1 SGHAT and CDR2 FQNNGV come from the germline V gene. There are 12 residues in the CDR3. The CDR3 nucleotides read TGTGCCAGCAGCTCCCACTCCAGCGAAGCTTTCTTT. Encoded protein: CASSSHSSEAFF. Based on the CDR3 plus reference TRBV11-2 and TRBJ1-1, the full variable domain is EAGVAQSPRYKIIEKRQSVAFWCNPISGHATLYWYQQILGQGPKLLIQFQNNGVVDDSQLPKDRFSAERLKGVDSTLKIQPAKLEDSAVYLCASSSHSSEAFFGQGTRLTVV.

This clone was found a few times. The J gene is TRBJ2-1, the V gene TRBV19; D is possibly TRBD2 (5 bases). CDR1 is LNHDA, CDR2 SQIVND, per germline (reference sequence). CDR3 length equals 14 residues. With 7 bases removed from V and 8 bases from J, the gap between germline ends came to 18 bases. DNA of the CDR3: TGTGCCAGTAAGTTCGGGATGGATTGGGATGAGCAGTTCTTC. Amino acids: CASKFGMDWDEQFF.

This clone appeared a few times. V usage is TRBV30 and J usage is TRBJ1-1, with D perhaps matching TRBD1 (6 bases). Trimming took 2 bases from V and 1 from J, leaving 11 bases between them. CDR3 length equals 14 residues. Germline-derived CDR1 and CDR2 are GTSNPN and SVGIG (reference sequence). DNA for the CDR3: TGTGCCTGGAGTAGAGGGGGAGGGAACACTGAAGCTTTCTTT. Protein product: CAWSRGGGNTEAFF.

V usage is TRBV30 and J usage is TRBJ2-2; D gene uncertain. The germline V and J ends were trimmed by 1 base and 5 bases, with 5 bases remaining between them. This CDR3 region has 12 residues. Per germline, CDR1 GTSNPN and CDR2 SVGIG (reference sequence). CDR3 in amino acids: CAWSDRTGELFF. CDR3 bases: TGTGCCTGGAGTGACCGGACCGGGGAGCTGTTTTTT.

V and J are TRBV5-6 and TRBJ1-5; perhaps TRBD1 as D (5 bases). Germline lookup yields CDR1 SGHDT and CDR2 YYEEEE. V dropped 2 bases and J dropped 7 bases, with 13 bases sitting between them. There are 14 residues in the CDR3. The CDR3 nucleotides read TGTGCCAGCAGCTTAGCAACAGGTATCCAGCCCCAGCATTTT. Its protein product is CASSLATGIQPQHF.

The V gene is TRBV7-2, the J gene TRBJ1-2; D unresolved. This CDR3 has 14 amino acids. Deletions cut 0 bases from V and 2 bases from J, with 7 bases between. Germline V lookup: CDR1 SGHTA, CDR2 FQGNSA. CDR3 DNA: TGTGCCAGCAGCTTAGCACATACAAACTATGGCTACACCTTC. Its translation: CASSLAHTNYGYTF.

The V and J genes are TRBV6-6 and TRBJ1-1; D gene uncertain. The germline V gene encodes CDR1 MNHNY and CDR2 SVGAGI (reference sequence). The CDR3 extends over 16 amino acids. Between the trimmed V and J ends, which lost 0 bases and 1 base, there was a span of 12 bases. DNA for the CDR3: TGTGCCAGCAGTTACTCGATAGAGGGTACGAACACTGAAGCTTTCTTT. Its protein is CASSYSIEGTNTEAFF.

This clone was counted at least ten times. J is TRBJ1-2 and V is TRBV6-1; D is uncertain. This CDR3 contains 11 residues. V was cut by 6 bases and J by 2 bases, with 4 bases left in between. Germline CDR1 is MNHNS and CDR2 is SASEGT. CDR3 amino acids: CASRENYGYTF. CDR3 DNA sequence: TGTGCCAGCAGGGAAAACTATGGCTACACCTTC.